Each of the 9 T cell receptor beta chains below was sequenced from the same sample in a study of blood T cells in healthy people across ages. A sample-barcoded 5' primer and a J-beta primer mix were used in a second PCR of roughly 7 to 11 cycles. TCRdb re-analysed the 5' RACE reads in MiXCR, keeping a single row per CDR3 protein. The top ten clones hold around 0.75% of a sample with roughly 1 million distinct CDR3 sequences, approximately 25% of them seen once. The same specimen was also included in a second study, on T cells of mothers and their children.

The sequencing input was blood. The receptors here all came from a girl under 10 years old in good health.

In nucleotides, the CDR3 is TGCGCCAGCAGCCAAGTTGTCGGAGAAGCTTTCTTT. Translation gives CASSQVVGEAFF. The chain has TRBV4-3 and TRBJ1-1, with no clear D. From germline, CDR1 is LGHNA and CDR2 YSLEER. V dropped 1 base and J dropped 8 bases, with 8 bases sitting between them. The CDR3 sequence is 12 residues long.

This clonotype showed up just a few times. CDR3 in amino acids: CASSQVKAHIPGELFF. The CDR3 bases are TGTGCCAGCAGCCAAGTTAAGGCCCACATCCCCGGGGAGCTGTTTTTT. The chain combines TRBV14 with TRBJ2-2; D remains ambiguous. The germline CDR1 and CDR2 sequences are SGHDN and FVKESK. The CDR3 length is 16 residues. V was pared by 1 base and J by 6 bases, with 15 bases between.

The genes are TRBV9 and TRBJ1-4, with D perhaps matching TRBD1 (5 bases). With 4 bases removed from V and 2 bases from J, the gap between germline ends came to 18 bases. CDR3 size: 17 residues. Germline loops: CDR1 SGDLS, CDR2 YYNGEE. DNA of the CDR3: TGTGCCAGCAGCCCCCGGATTGGCCAGGGCACTAATGAAAAACTGTTTTTT. Translation: CASSPRIGQGTNEKLFF.

This chain uses TRBV29-1 with TRBJ2-7, with D perhaps assigned TRBD1 or TRBD2 (5 bases each). CDR3 size: 13 residues. Trimming removed 1 base from V and 7 bases from J, with 14 bases in between. In germline, CDR1 is SQVTM, CDR2 ANQGSEA. The CDR3 DNA reads TGCAGCGTTGAAGGCACAGGAGTAGCGGAGCAGTACTTC. As protein: CSVEGTGVAEQYF.

This clonotype was counted a few times. The chain links TRBV5-1 to TRBJ1-5; 7 bases map to TRBD1. The length of the CDR3 is 15 residues. CDR1 and CDR2 (germline): SGHRS, YFSETQ. V lost 0 bases and J lost 3; bases outside the gene matches: 3. The CDR3 here is CASSLGDSLNQPQHF. CDR3 nucleotides: TGCGCCAGCAGCTTGGGGGACAGCCTCAATCAGCCCCAGCATTTT.

The V gene is TRBV6-6, the J gene TRBJ2-1; no firm D call. The V end lost 0 bases, the J end lost 6 bases, and 9 bases lay between the germline ends. The CDR3 spans 14 residues. The germline gives CDR1 MNHNY, CDR2 SVGAGI (reference sequence). For the CDR3, the DNA is TGTGCCAGCAGTTACTCTCTCCGCTCCAATGAGCAGTTCTTC. Translated, it gives CASSYSLRSNEQFF.

The CDR3 DNA sequence: TGTGCCAGTACGGCGGGGACAACTGGGGCCAACGTCCTGACTTTC. Protein sequence: CASTAGTTGANVLTF. This sequence joins TRBV19 and TRBJ2-6; either TRBD1 or TRBD2 may supply D (6 bases each). Germline loops: CDR1 LNHDA, CDR2 SQIVND (reference sequence). The CDR3 runs 15 residues. V was shortened by 7 bases and J by 2 bases, with 12 bases between the two germline ends.

The rearrangement links TRBV15 to TRBJ1-3; no clear D. V was shortened by 8 bases and J by 2 bases, with 16 bases between the two germline ends. Germline CDR1 and CDR2: LNHNV and YYDKDF (reference sequence). This CDR3 region has 15 residues. CDR3 sequence (DNA): TGTGCCACCCGGCCCAGCACGGCGGCTGGAAACACCATATATTTT. It codes for CATRPSTAAGNTIYF.

This sequence joins TRBV7-2 and TRBJ2-5; 10 nucleotides align to TRBD2. The trim removed 5 bases at V and 5 bases at J, leaving 8 bases unmatched. The germline V gene encodes CDR1 SGHTA and CDR2 FQGNSA. The CDR3 consists of 15 residues. CDR3 nucleotide sequence: TGTGCCAGCAGCCCACACGGGACTAGCGACGAGACCCAGTACTTC. Its translation: CASSPHGTSDETQYF.